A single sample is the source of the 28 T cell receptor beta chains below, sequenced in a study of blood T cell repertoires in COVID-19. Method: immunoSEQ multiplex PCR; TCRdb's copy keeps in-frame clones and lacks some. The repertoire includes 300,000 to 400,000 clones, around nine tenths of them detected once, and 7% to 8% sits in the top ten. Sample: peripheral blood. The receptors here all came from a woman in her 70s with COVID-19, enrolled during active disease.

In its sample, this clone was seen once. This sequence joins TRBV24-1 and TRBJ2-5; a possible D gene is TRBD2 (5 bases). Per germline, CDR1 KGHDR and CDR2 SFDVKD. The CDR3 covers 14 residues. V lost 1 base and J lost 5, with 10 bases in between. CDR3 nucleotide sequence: TGTGCCACCAGTGATTTCGGGAATTCGGAGACCCAGTACTTC. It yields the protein CATSDFGNSETQYF.

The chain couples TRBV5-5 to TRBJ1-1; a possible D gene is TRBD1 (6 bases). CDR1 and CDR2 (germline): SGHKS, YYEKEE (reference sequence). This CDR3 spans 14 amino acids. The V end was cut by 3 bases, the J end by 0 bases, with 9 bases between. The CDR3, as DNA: TGTGCCAGCAGCTGGGGGCCCGTGAACACTGAAGCTTTCTTT. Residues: CASSWGPVNTEAFF.

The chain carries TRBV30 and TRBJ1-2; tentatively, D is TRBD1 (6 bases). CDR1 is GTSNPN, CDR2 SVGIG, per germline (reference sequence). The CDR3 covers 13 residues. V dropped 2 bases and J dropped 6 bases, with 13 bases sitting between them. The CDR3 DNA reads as TGTGCCTGGAGTCCCAATGGACAGCATGGCTACACCTTC. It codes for CAWSPNGQHGYTF. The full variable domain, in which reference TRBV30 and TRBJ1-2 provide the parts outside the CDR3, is SQTIHQWPATLVQPVGSPLSLECTVEGTSNPNLYWYRQAAGRGLQLLFYSVGIGQISSEVPQNLSASRPQDRQFILSSKKLLLSDSGFYLCAWSPNGQHGYTFGSGTRLTVV.

The chain's CDR3 is CASSDRGSRDTQYF. CDR3 nucleotides: TGTGCCAGCAGTGACAGGGGGAGTAGGGATACGCAGTATTTT. The chain uses TRBV9 and TRBJ2-3, with 9 bases that match TRBD1. V was clipped by 5 bases and J by 6 bases; unmatched bases: 7. The germline V gene encodes CDR1 SGDLS and CDR2 YYNGEE. The CDR3 runs to 14 residues.

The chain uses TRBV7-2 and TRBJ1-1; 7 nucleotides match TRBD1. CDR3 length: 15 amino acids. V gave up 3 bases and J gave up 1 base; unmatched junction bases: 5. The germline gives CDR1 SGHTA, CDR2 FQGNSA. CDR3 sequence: CASSFRQGENTEAFF. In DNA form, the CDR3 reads TGTGCCAGCAGCTTCCGACAGGGAGAGAACACTGAAGCTTTCTTT.

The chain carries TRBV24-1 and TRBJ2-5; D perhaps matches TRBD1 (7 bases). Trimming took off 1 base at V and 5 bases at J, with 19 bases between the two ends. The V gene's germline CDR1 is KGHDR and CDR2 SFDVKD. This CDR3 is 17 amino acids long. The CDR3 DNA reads TGTGCCACCAGTGATTTAGGAGGGGGGACAGAAGGGGAGACCCAGTACTTC. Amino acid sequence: CATSDLGGGTEGETQYF.

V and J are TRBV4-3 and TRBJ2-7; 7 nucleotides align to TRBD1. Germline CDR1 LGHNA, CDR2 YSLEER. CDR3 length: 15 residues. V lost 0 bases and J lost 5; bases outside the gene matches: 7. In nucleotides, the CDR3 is TGCGCCAGCAGCCAAGACTACAGGGGTGGTGACGAGCAGTACTTC. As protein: CASSQDYRGGDEQYF.

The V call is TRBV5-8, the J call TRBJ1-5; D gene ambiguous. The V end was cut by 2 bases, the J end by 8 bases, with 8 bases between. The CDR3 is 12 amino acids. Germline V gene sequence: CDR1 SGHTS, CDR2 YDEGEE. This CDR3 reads CASSLYMKPQHF. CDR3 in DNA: TGTGCCAGCAGCTTATACATGAAGCCCCAGCATTTT.

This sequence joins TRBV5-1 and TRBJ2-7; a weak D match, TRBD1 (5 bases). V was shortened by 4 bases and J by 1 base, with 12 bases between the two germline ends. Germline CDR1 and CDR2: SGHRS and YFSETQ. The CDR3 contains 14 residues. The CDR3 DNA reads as TGCGCCAGCAGCCCAGGGCCCCCTTCCTACGAGCAGTACTTC. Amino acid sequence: CASSPGPPSYEQYF.

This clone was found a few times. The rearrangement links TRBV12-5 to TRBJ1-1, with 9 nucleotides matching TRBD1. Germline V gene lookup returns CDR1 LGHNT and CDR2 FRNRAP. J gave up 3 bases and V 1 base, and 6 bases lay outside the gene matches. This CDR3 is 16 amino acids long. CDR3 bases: TGTGCTAGTGGTTTGGACCGGACAGGGGAGGACACTGAAGCTTTCTTT. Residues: CASGLDRTGEDTEAFF.

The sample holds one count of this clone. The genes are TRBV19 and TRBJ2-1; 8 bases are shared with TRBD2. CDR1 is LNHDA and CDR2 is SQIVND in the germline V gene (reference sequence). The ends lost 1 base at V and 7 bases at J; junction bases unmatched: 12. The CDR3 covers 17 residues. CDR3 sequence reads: CASSIGIGRGGPNEQFF. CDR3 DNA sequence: TGTGCCAGTAGTATAGGAATCGGACGGGGGGGCCCGAATGAGCAGTTCTTC.

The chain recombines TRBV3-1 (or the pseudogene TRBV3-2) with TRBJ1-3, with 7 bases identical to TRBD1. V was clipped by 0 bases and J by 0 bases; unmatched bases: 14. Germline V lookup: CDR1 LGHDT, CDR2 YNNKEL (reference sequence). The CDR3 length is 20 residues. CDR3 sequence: CASSQERQGGNGLSGNTIYF. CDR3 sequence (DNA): TGTGCCAGCAGCCAAGAGAGACAGGGCGGTAATGGCCTCTCTGGAAACACCATATATTTT.

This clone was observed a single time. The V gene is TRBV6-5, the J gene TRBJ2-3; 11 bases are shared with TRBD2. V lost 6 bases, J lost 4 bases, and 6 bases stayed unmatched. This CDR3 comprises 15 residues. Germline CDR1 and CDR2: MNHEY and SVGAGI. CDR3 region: CASSLLAGAADTQYF. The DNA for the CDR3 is TGTGCCAGCAGCCTACTAGCGGGGGCGGCAGATACGCAGTATTTT.

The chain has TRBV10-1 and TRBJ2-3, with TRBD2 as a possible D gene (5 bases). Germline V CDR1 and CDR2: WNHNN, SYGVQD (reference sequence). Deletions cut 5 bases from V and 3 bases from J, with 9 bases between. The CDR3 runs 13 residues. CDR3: CASSRIATDTQYF. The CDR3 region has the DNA TGCGCCAGCAGTAGAATAGCGACAGATACGCAGTATTTT.

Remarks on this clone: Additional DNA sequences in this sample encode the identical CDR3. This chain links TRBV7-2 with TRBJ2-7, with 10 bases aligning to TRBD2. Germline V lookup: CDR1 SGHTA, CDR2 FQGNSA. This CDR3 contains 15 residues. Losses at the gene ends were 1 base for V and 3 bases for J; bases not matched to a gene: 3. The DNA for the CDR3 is TGTGCCAGCAGCTTAGTATCTAGCGGGGGCTACGAGCAGTACTTC. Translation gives CASSLVSSGGYEQYF.

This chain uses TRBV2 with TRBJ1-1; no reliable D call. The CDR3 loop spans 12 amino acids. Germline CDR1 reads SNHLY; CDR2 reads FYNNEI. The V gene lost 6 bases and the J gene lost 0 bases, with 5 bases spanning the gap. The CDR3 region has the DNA TGTGCCAGCAGAGCCATGAACACTGAAGCTTTCTTT. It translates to CASRAMNTEAFF.

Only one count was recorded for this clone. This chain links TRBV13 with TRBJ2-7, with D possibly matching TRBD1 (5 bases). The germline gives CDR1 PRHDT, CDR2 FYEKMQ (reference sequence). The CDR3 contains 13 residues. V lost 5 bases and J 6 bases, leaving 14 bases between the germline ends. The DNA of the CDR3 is TGTGCCAGCAGCCCCGGCAGGGCCTTCGAGCAGTACTTC. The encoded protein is CASSPGRAFEQYF.

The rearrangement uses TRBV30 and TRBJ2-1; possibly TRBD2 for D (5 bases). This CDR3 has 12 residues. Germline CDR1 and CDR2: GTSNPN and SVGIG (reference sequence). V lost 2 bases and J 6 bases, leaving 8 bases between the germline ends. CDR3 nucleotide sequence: TGTGCCTGGAGTAGGGCGGGCAATGAGCAGTTCTTC. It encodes CAWSRAGNEQFF.

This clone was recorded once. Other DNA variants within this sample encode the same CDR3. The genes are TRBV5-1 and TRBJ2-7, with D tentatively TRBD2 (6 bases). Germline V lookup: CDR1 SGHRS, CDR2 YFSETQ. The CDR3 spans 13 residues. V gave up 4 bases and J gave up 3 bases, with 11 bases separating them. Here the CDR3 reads CASSLEGNYEQYF. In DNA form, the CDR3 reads TGCGCCAGCAGCCTGGAGGGGAACTACGAGCAGTACTTC.

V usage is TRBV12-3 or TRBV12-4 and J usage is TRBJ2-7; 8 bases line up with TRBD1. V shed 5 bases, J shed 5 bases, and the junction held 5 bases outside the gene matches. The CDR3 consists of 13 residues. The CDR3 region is CASSTRQGHEQYF. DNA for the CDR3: TGTGCCAGCAGTACACGACAGGGGCACGAGCAGTACTTC.

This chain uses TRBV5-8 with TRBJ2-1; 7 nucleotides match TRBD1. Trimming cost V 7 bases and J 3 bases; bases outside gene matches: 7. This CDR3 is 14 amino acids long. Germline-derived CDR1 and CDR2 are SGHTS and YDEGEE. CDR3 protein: CASLDRRNYNEQFF. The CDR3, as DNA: TGTGCCAGCCTGGACAGGAGAAACTACAATGAGCAGTTCTTC.

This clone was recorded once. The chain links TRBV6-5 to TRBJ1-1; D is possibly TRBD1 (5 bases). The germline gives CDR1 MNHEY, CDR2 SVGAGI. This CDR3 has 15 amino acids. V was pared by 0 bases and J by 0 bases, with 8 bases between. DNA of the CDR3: TGTGCCAGCAGTTACTCCCGACAGCTGAACACTGAAGCTTTCTTT. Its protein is CASSYSRQLNTEAFF.

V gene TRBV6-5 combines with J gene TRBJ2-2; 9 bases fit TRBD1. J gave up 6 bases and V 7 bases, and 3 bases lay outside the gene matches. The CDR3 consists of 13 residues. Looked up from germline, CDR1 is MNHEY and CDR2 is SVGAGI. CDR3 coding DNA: TGTGCCAGCAAAAGACAGGGGGCCGGGGAGCTGTTTTTT. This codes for CASKRQGAGELFF.

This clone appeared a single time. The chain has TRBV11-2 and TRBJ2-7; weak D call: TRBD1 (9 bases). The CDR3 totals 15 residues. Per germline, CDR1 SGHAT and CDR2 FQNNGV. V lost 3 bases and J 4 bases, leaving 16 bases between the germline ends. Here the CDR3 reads CASSFSGTGMYEQYF. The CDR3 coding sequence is TGTGCCAGCAGCTTTAGCGGGACAGGGATGTACGAGCAGTACTTC. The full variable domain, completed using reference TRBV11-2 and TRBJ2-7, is EAGVAQSPRYKIIEKRQSVAFWCNPISGHATLYWYQQILGQGPKLLIQFQNNGVVDDSQLPKDRFSAERLKGVDSTLKIQPAKLEDSAVYLCASSFSGTGMYEQYFGPGTRLTVT.

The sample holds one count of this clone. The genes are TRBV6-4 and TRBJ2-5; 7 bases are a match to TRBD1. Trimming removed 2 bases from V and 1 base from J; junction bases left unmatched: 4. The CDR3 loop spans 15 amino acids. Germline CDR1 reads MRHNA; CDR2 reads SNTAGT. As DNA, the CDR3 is TGTGCCAGCAGTGACCACGGGACAGCCCAAGAGACCCAGTACTTC. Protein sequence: CASSDHGTAQETQYF.

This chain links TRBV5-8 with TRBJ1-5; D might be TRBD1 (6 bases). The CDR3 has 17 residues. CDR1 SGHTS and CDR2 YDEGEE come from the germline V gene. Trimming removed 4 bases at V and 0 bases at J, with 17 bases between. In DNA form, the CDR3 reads TGTGCCAGCAGCAGGTTTGGACAGCCTTCTAGCAATCAGCCCCAGCATTTT. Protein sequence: CASSRFGQPSSNQPQHF. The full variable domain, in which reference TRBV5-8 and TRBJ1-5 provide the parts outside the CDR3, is EAGVTQSPTHLIKTRGQQATLRCSPISGHTSVYWYQQALGLGLQFLLWYDEGEERNRGNFPPRFSGRQFPNYSSELNVNALELEDSALYLCASSRFGQPSSNQPQHFGDGTRLSIL.

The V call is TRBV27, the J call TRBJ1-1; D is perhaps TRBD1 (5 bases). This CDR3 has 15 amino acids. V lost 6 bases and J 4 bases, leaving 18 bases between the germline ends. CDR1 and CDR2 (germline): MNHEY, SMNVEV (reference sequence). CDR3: CASSSPGMGTTEAFF. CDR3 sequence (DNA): TGTGCCAGCAGCTCCCCAGGGATGGGAACCACTGAAGCTTTCTTT.

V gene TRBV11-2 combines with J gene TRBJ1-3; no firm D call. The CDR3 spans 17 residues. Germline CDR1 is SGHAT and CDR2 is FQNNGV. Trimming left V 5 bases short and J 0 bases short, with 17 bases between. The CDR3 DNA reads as TGTGCCAGCAGCCTTCGGCTGACATTTGACTCTGGAAACACCATATATTTT. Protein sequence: CASSLRLTFDSGNTIYF.